A single sample is the source of the 14 T cell receptor beta chains below, sequenced in a study of shared clonotypes between healthy human individuals. Sequencing was performed with immunoSEQ multiplex PCR; in TCRdb, only in-frame clones are kept and a portion is missing. Counted here are over a million clones, roughly 95% occurring once; the ten biggest clones make up roughly 1.2%. The sample consisted of naive CD4+ T cells sorted from blood. Subset reported: CD45RA+ positively selected. The origin of the receptors is a man aged 25 to 40 in good health.

Concerning this clone itself: Within the sample, other DNA sequences also encode this same CDR3. The chain joins TRBV19 to TRBJ2-3, with D unclear. Germline V CDR1 and CDR2: LNHDA, SQIVND (reference sequence). This CDR3 comprises 13 residues. V was trimmed by 3 bases and J by 1 base, leaving 5 bases between them. Here the CDR3 reads CASSISGTDTQYF. In DNA form, the CDR3 reads TGTGCCAGTAGTATCTCTGGCACAGATACGCAGTATTTT.

V is TRBV7-8 and J is TRBJ2-7, with D perhaps matching TRBD2 (5 bases). The germline gives CDR1 SGHVS, CDR2 FQNEAQ. The CDR3 contains 15 residues. The germline V and J ends were trimmed by 5 bases and 2 bases, with 16 bases remaining between them. Here the CDR3 DNA reads TGTGCCAGCAGCCTGGGGAGAGCCCGCACCTACGAGCAGTACTTC. Encoded protein: CASSLGRARTYEQYF.

This chain links TRBV29-1 with TRBJ1-1; 8 bases map to TRBD1. J lost 11 bases, V lost 0 bases, and 8 bases had no gene match. The CDR3 length is 13 residues. Germline CDR1 reads SQVTM; CDR2 reads ANQGSEA. CDR3 coding DNA: TGCAGCGTTGAAGAATCAGGGGGCTTATACGCTTTCTTT. It specifies CSVEESGGLYAFF.

The chain joins TRBV7-9 to TRBJ1-2, with a weak D call TRBD1 (5 bases). The CDR3 extends over 15 amino acids. Between the trimmed V and J ends, which lost 5 bases and 5 bases, there was a span of 18 bases. Germline-derived CDR1 and CDR2 are SEHNR and FQNEAQ (reference sequence). The CDR3 sequence is CASSPWDLSEYGYTF. The CDR3 DNA follows: TGTGCCAGCAGCCCTTGGGACCTGTCGGAGTATGGCTACACCTTC.

DNA of the CDR3: TGTGCCAGCAGTCGGGACAGGGCATACGAGCAGTACTTC. It codes for CASSRDRAYEQYF. This chain links TRBV7-8 with TRBJ2-7; 9 bases match TRBD1. The CDR3 is 13 residues long. J gave up 4 bases and V 6 bases, and 4 bases lay outside the gene matches. CDR1 is SGHVS and CDR2 is FQNEAQ in the germline V gene.

The gene calls are TRBV28 and TRBJ1-2, with a tentative D call TRBD1 (5 bases). This CDR3 has 14 residues. Germline-derived CDR1 and CDR2 are MDHEN and SYDVKM. Between the trimmed V and J ends, which lost 6 bases and 8 bases, there was a span of 19 bases. The CDR3 spells CASSSAKRTGGYTF. DNA for the CDR3: TGTGCCAGCAGCTCTGCCAAAAGAACAGGAGGCTACACCTTC.

This clone occurred once. The J gene is TRBJ2-3, the V gene TRBV6-1, with TRBD2 matching over 7 bases. Germline V gene data show CDR1 as MNHNS and CDR2 as SASEGT. CDR3 size: 16 residues. Trimming removed 4 bases from V and 2 bases from J; junction bases left unmatched: 9. The CDR3 nucleotides are TGTGCCAGCAGTGGCCCCGGCGGGAGCTTCACAGATACGCAGTATTTT. Translated, it gives CASSGPGGSFTDTQYF.

On this clone itself: This specimen includes other DNA sequences encoding the same CDR3. This chain joins TRBV18 and TRBJ2-5, with 9 positions matching TRBD1. J was trimmed by 5 bases and V by 2 bases; bases with no gene match: 3. CDR1 and CDR2 (germline): KGHSH, LQKENI. CDR3 length: 14 residues. CDR3 region: CASSPGTGTETQYF. The CDR3 DNA reads as TGTGCCAGCTCACCAGGGACAGGGACGGAGACCCAGTACTTC.

J is TRBJ1-1 and V is TRBV5-1, with D perhaps TRBD1 (5 bases). The CDR3 length is 14 residues. Germline loops: CDR1 SGHRS, CDR2 YFSETQ. The V end was cut by 6 bases, the J end by 4 bases, with 16 bases between. The CDR3 DNA is TGCGCCAGCACTATGGGGCAGGGCGGCACTGAAGCTTTCTTT. Protein: CASTMGQGGTEAFF.

Written as DNA, the CDR3 is TGTGCCAGCAGTCCCTTGACAGATAGCAATCAGCCCCAGCATTTT. Encoded protein: CASSPLTDSNQPQHF. The chain links TRBV27 to TRBJ1-5; D is possibly TRBD1 (5 bases). The germline V gene has CDR1 MNHEY and CDR2 SMNVEV (reference sequence). V gave up 5 bases and J gave up 0 bases, with 11 bases separating them. There are 15 residues in the CDR3.

V usage is TRBV14 and J usage is TRBJ1-1; 7 bases align to TRBD1. The V gene end was trimmed by 4 bases and the J gene end by 4 bases; junction bases not matched to a gene: 9. From germline, CDR1 is SGHDN and CDR2 FVKESK. The CDR3 runs to 15 residues. CDR3 nucleotides: TGTGCCAGCAGCCGAGAGACAGGGTGGAGCACTGAAGCTTTCTTT. This gives the protein CASSRETGWSTEAFF.

This chain joins TRBV28 and TRBJ1-2, with 8 bases identical to TRBD1. CDR1 MDHEN and CDR2 SYDVKM come from the germline V gene. V lost 8 bases, J lost 0 bases, and 5 bases stayed unmatched. The CDR3 is made up of 14 amino acids. The CDR3 protein is CASGTGPANYGYTF. The DNA of the CDR3 is TGTGCCAGCGGGACAGGCCCCGCTAACTATGGCTACACCTTC.

The V and J genes are TRBV5-1 and TRBJ2-1; D assignment may be TRBD1 or TRBD2 (5 bases each). Germline V gene lookup returns CDR1 SGHRS and CDR2 YFSETQ. The CDR3 spans 15 residues. The V and J ends lost 4 bases and 0 bases respectively, with 11 bases between them. CDR3 coding DNA: TGCGCCAGCAGCGGGGACCCGAGCTCCTACAATGAGCAGTTCTTC. Protein product: CASSGDPSSYNEQFF.

This clone was picked up one time. The chain carries TRBV7-2 and TRBJ1-1; the D gene is possibly TRBD1 (5 bases). Per the germline V gene, CDR1 is SGHTA and CDR2 is FQGNSA. This CDR3 comprises 13 residues. Trimming took off 5 bases at V and 10 bases at J, with 17 bases between the two ends. CDR3 DNA sequence: TGTGCCAGCAGCCAGCCGGGACCTAGGACAGCTTTCTTT. Its translation: CASSQPGPRTAFF. The full variable domain, rest sourced from reference TRBV7-2 and TRBJ1-1, is GAGVSQSPSNKVTEKGKDVELRCDPISGHTALYWYRQSLGQGLEFLIYFQGNSAPDKSGLPSDRFSAERTGGSVSTLTIQRTQQEDSAVYLCASSQPGPRTAFFGQGTRLTVV.